The text below deals with one T cell receptor beta chain. What it binds is unknown. TCRdb reprocessed the RT-PCR reads via MiXCR and lists one record per CDR3 protein. The repertoire consists of 710,000 or so distinct CDR3 sequences, with 15% to 18% occurring once and the leading ten covering roughly 12%. The data are from a study of response to subunit inactivated influenza vaccine. Whole-study findings and limits: It was the authors' suggestion that each seasonal influenza vaccination recruits few new T cells.

Losses at the gene ends were 6 bases for V and 2 bases for J; bases not matched to a gene: 8. The CDR3 covers 15 residues. Per germline, CDR1 MNHNS and CDR2 SASEGT. The sample consisted of PBMCs from blood, taken 12 days after vaccination. The source of this sequence is a man aged 50-59 years who received an inactivated influenza vaccine. J is TRBJ2-7 and V is TRBV6-1; TRBD2 matches 9 bases. The CDR3 region is CASRGLAKKTYEQYF. CDR3 sequence (DNA): TGTGCCAGCAGAGGACTAGCGAAGAAGACCTACGAGCAGTACTTC.